These 11 T cell receptor beta chains originate from one sample sequenced in a study of technical replicates of blood from a handful of donors. Sequencing used immunoSEQ multiplex PCR; TCRdb keeps in-frame clones, though not all of them. The sample includes 15,000 to 20,000 clones, roughly 91% of them seen just once. The specimen was PBMCs. These receptors were obtained from a human donor in good health.

This clone came up a few times. The V gene is TRBV5-6, the J gene TRBJ1-2; the D is unclear. The CDR3 extends over 11 amino acids. CDR1 and CDR2 (germline): SGHDT, YYEEEE. Trimming pared 3 bases from V and 7 bases from J, leaving 7 bases between. CDR3 nucleotide sequence: TGTGCCAGCAGCTACTCATCTGGCTACACCTTC. Translating it yields CASSYSSGYTF.

The J gene is TRBJ2-7, the V gene TRBV27; 12 bases are a match to TRBD2. Germline CDR1 is MNHEY and CDR2 is SMNVEV (reference sequence). Unmatched junction bases numbered 3, after V lost 5 bases and J lost 4 bases. The CDR3 loop spans 14 amino acids. CDR3 residues: CASSNLAGGYEQYF. The CDR3 bases are TGTGCCAGCAGTAATCTAGCGGGAGGGTACGAGCAGTACTTC.

The chain combines TRBV2 with TRBJ2-1; D remains unclear. Germline V gene lookup returns CDR1 SNHLY and CDR2 FYNNEI. The CDR3 contains 14 residues. The V gene lost 7 bases and the J gene lost 3 bases, with 13 bases spanning the gap. The CDR3 reads CASTHSILYNEQFF. CDR3 DNA sequence: TGTGCCAGCACCCACAGCATCCTCTACAATGAGCAGTTCTTC.

The count of this clone is one. The rearrangement uses TRBV6-5 and TRBJ2-7, with 9 bases identical to TRBD1. The CDR3 contains 13 residues. Trimming removed 5 bases from V and 3 bases from J; junction bases left unmatched: 2. Germline V gene data show CDR1 as MNHEY and CDR2 as SVGAGI. The CDR3 DNA follows: TGTGCCAGCAGTCTGGGACAGGGCTACGAGCAGTACTTC. Its translation is CASSLGQGYEQYF.

This clone was picked up one time. J is TRBJ2-1 and V is TRBV27, with D possibly TRBD2 on 6 matching bases. V lost 6 bases, J lost 4 bases, and 25 bases lay in between. Germline lookup yields CDR1 MNHEY and CDR2 SMNVEV (reference sequence). The CDR3 consists of 18 residues. This CDR3 is CASSPRGLANKLYNEQFF. CDR3 nucleotides: TGTGCCAGCAGCCCTCGGGGGTTGGCGAACAAATTATACAATGAGCAGTTCTTC.

V is TRBV20-1 and J is TRBJ2-7, with 7 bases that match TRBD2. Losses at the gene ends were 7 bases for V and 6 bases for J; bases not matched to a gene: 6. CDR1 is DFQATT and CDR2 is SNEGSKA in the germline V gene (reference sequence). The CDR3 is 11 amino acids. The CDR3 DNA sequence: TGCAGTGAGGGAGGGTTGGCCGAGCAGTACTTC. Its translation is CSEGGLAEQYF.

The rearrangement uses TRBV11-2 and TRBJ2-1, with 12 positions matching TRBD2. V lost 3 bases to trimming and J lost 7 bases; unmatched junction nucleotides: 10. Germline V gene sequence: CDR1 SGHAT, CDR2 FQNNGV. CDR3 length: 17 amino acids. The CDR3 DNA reads as TGTGCCAGCAGCTTGCTTCCTAGCGGGAGGGCCTCGAATGAGCAGTTCTTC. It codes for CASSLLPSGRASNEQFF.

The genes are TRBV2 and TRBJ2-4; D is uncertain. The V and J ends lost 4 bases and 5 bases respectively, with 12 bases between them. Per germline, CDR1 SNHLY and CDR2 FYNNEI. The CDR3 is 14 amino acids. CDR3 in amino acids: CASSASRSQNIQYF. The DNA for the CDR3 is TGTGCCAGCAGTGCTTCCCGGAGTCAAAACATTCAGTACTTC. Combining the CDR3 with reference TRBV2 and TRBJ2-4 gives the whole variable domain EPEVTQTPSHQVTQMGQEVILRCVPISNHLYFYWYRQILGQKVEFLVSFYNNEISEKSEIFDDQFSVERPDGSNFTLKIRSTKLEDSAMYFCASSASRSQNIQYFGAGTRLSVL.

This clone was seen just once. The chain combines TRBV7-2 with TRBJ2-3; no clear D gene. The CDR3 covers 16 residues. Trimming shortened V by 1 base and J by 1 base, and 12 bases separated the two germline ends. Germline V gives CDR1 SGHTA, CDR2 FQGNSA. The CDR3 DNA is TGTGCCAGCAGCTTAGGTAGTTCTGTGGGCACAGATACGCAGTATTTT. Protein product: CASSLGSSVGTDTQYF.

This chain connects TRBV19 to TRBJ1-2; no definite D call. V was shortened by 1 base and J by 8 bases, with 20 bases between the two germline ends. This CDR3 has 16 residues. Germline-derived CDR1 and CDR2 are LNHDA and SQIVND (reference sequence). The CDR3 DNA reads as TGTGCCAGTAGTATAGGAGGAGACCCTCGAGCGGGAGGCTACACCTTC. Protein: CASSIGGDPRAGGYTF. The full variable domain, with the rest looked up from reference TRBV19 and TRBJ1-2, is DGGITQSPKYLFRKEGQNVTLSCEQNLNHDAMYWYRQDPGQGLRLIYYSQIVNDFQKGDIAEGYSVSREKKESFPLTVTSAQKNPTAFYLCASSIGGDPRAGGYTFGSGTRLTVV.

This clone occurred once. This chain joins TRBV2 and TRBJ1-1, with a weak D call TRBD1 (5 bases). Per germline, CDR1 SNHLY and CDR2 FYNNEI. The germline V and J ends were trimmed by 7 bases and 4 bases, with 16 bases remaining between them. This CDR3 is built from 14 residues. The CDR3: CASNSQGRSTEAFF. The CDR3 nucleotides are TGTGCCAGCAACTCCCAGGGTCGCAGCACTGAAGCTTTCTTT.